This T cell receptor (beta chain) originates from a study of early T cells in non-severe SARS-CoV-2 infection. Study information: Sequencing input comprised bulk RNA from unsorted whole blood; chain pairing was not available.

Each single cDNA molecule received a unique molecular identifier. MiXCR was run by TCRdb on the 5' RACE reads, yielding one entry per CDR3 protein. The sample shows 50,000 or so distinct CDR3 sequences, roughly 13% of them seen only once. Trimming took 4 bases from V and 5 from J, leaving 11 bases between them. The length of the CDR3 is 12 residues. CDR1 and CDR2 from the germline V gene are DFQATT and SNEGSKA (reference sequence). Sequencing was done on a sample of whole blood. The receptor was derived from an adult who was a healthcare worker with PCR-confirmed SARS-CoV-2 infection or an uninfected control (not recorded which). J is TRBJ1-2 and V is TRBV20-1; tentatively, D is TRBD1 (6 bases). The CDR3 reads CSAINQGYGYTF. The CDR3 nucleotides read TGCAGTGCTATAAACCAGGGGTATGGCTACACCTTC.